This is a list of T cell receptor beta chains from one sample in a study of somatic mutations in cytotoxic T cells in rheumatoid arthritis. Sequenced by immunoSEQ multiplex PCR; TCRdb stores in-frame clones only, minus some. The repertoire holds about 26,000 clones, with roughly 87% as singletons. The sequenced sample consisted of CD8+ T cells sorted from blood. The receptor source for this set is a man in his fifties in good health. CDR3s include the opening cysteine and the closing phenylalanine or tryptophan. Fields, in order: D gene, V gene, clone size, J gene, CDR3 protein, CDR3 DNA. The D gene is left open where the match is weak. A row's size may be missing; if present it is once, few, many or a size class.

>NA|TRBV7-9|NA|TRBJ1-3
CASSLGSLGNTIYF
TGTGCCAGCAGCTTAGGGTCCCTTGGAAACACCATATATTTT
>NA|TRBV9|NA|TRBJ1-1
CASSPFKGVDTEAFF
TGTGCCAGCAGCCCCTTCAAGGGGGTCGACACTGAAGCTTTCTTT
>NA|TRBV5-8|few|TRBJ2-7
CASSLDPQGSYEQYF
TGTGCCAGCAGCTTGGACCCCCAGGGCTCCTACGAGCAGTACTTC
>NA|TRBV6-1|NA|TRBJ1-1
CASSEFPGDEAFF
TGTGCCAGCAGTGAATTTCCCGGAGACGAAGCTTTCTTT
>NA|TRBV2|NA|TRBJ2-3
CASTQPSTDTQYF
TGTGCCAGCACACAGCCTAGCACAGATACGCAGTATTTT
>TRBD1|TRBV10-3|once|TRBJ2-7
CATTTGPNYEQYF
TGTGCCACTACGACAGGGCCCAACTACGAGCAGTACTTC
>TRBD1|TRBV4-1|few|TRBJ2-7
CASSQNPDRGLYEQYF
TGCGCCAGCAGCCAAAATCCGGACAGGGGCTTGTACGAGCAGTACTTC
>NA|TRBV6-1|NA|TRBJ1-1
CASSDRAFNTEAFF
TGTGCCAGCAGTGATAGGGCGTTCAACACTGAAGCTTTCTTT
>NA|TRBV11-3|NA|TRBJ2-6
CASSSGVVRNGANVLTF
TGTGCCAGCAGCTCAGGGGTGGTAAGGAATGGGGCCAACGTCCTGACTTTC
>NA|TRBV5-6|once|TRBJ2-1
CASSLISNEQFF
TGTGCCAGCAGCTTGATATCCAATGAGCAGTTCTTC
>NA|TRBV5-4|NA|TRBJ2-1
CASSHLWTNLSYNEQFF
TGTGCCAGCAGCCATCTTTGGACAAACCTCTCCTACAATGAGCAGTTCTTC
>NA|TRBV5-1|NA|TRBJ2-7
CASSSPYEQYF
TGCGCCAGCAGCTCGCCCTACGAGCAGTACTTC
>NA|TRBV27|NA|TRBJ2-3
CASSGEWTDTQYF
TGTGCCAGCAGTGGGGAGTGGACAGATACGCAGTATTTT
>TRBD2|TRBV7-9|once|TRBJ2-1
CASSLESGRAFEQFF
TGTGCCAGCAGCTTAGAGAGCGGGAGGGCGTTTGAGCAGTTCTTC
>TRBD1|TRBV7-2|NA|TRBJ2-5
CASSLESGTGAETQYF
TGTGCCAGCAGCTTAGAATCCGGGACAGGGGCAGAGACCCAGTACTTC
>TRBD1|TRBV27|NA|TRBJ2-7
CASWDSGYEQYF
TGTGCCAGCTGGGACAGCGGCTACGAGCAGTACTTC
>TRBD1|TRBV7-9|NA|TRBJ1-4
CASSSAGRGLEKLFF
TGTGCCAGCAGCTCGGCGGGCAGGGGGCTTGAAAAACTGTTTTTT
>TRBD1|TRBV4-1|NA|TRBJ2-7
CASSPRTGTEQYF
TGCGCCAGCAGCCCCAGGACAGGGACCGAGCAGTACTTC
>NA|TRBV25-1|NA|TRBJ1-6
CASSGDTRSSYNSPLHF
TGTGCCAGCAGCGGGGACACTAGGAGCTCCTATAATTCACCCCTCCACTTT
>NA|TRBV13|once|TRBJ1-1
CASSLGRGKGAFF
TGTGCCAGCAGCTTAGGTAGGGGGAAAGGAGCTTTCTTT
>TRBD1|TRBV4-2|NA|TRBJ1-2
CASSDGQGAYSYGYTF
TGTGCCAGCAGCGACGGACAGGGGGCCTATTCCTATGGCTACACCTTC
>TRBD2|TRBV4-1|NA|TRBJ2-5
CASSQQSTTSGIRGETQYF
TGCGCCAGCAGCCAACAATCGACGACTAGCGGGATTAGGGGAGAGACCCAGTACTTC
>NA|TRBV5-4|NA|TRBJ2-1
CASGNNEQFF
TGTGCCAGCGGGAACAATGAGCAGTTCTTC
>NA|TRBV6-5|NA|TRBJ2-7
CASSYSTPGSSYEQYF
TGTGCCAGCAGTTACTCGACCCCCGGGTCCTCCTACGAGCAGTACTTC
>NA|TRBV6-6|few|TRBJ1-1
CASSVPPEAFF
TGTGCCAGCAGTGTCCCCCCCGAAGCTTTCTTT